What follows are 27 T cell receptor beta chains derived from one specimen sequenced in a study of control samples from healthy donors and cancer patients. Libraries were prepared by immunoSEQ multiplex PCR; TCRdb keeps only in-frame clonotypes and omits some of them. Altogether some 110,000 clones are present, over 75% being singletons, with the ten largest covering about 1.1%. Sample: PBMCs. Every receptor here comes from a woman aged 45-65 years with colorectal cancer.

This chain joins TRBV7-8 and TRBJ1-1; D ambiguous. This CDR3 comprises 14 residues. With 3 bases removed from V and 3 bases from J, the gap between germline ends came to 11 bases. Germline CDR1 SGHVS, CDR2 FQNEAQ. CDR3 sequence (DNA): TGTGCCAGCAGCTTCGCCACCTGGGACACTGAAGCTTTCTTT. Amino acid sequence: CASSFATWDTEAFF.

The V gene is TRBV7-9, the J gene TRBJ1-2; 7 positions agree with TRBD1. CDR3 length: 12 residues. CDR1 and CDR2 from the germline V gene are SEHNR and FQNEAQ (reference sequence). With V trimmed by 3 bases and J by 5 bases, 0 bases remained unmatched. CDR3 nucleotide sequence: TGTGCCAGCAGCTTGACAGGGTATGGCTACACCTTC. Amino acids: CASSLTGYGYTF.

This CDR3 is CAAQEGSGTQYF. The CDR3 DNA reads TGTGCCGCCCAGGAGGGGAGTGGGACCCAGTACTTC. V usage is TRBV6-6 and J usage is TRBJ2-5; D may be TRBD2 (6 bases). The V gene lost 11 bases and the J gene lost 7 bases, with 17 bases spanning the gap. Per the germline V gene, CDR1 is MNHNY and CDR2 is SVGAGI (reference sequence). This CDR3 comprises 12 residues.

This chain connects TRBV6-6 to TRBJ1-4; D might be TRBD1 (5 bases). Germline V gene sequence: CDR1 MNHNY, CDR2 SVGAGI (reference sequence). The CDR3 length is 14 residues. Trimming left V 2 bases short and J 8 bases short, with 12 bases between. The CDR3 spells CASSYEGRREKLFF. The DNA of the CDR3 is TGTGCCAGCAGTTACGAGGGGAGGAGGGAAAAACTGTTTTTT.

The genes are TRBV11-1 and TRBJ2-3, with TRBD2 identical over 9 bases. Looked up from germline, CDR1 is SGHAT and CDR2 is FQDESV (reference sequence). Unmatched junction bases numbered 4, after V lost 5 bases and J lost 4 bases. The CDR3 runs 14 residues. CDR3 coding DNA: TGTGCCAGCAGCCCCGGACTAGCGCCAGATACGCAGTATTTT. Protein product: CASSPGLAPDTQYF.

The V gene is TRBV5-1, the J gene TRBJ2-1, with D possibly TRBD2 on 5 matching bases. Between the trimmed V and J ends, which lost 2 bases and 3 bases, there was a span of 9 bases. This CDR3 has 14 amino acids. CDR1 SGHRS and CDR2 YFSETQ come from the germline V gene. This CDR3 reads CASSFSGIYNEQFF. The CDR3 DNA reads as TGCGCCAGCAGCTTTTCGGGGATCTACAATGAGCAGTTCTTC. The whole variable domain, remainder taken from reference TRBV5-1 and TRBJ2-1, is KAGVTQTPRYLIKTRGQQVTLSCSPISGHRSVSWYQQTPGQGLQFLFEYFSETQRNKGNFPGRFSGRQFSNSRSEMNVSTLELGDSALYLCASSFSGIYNEQFFGPGTRLTVL.

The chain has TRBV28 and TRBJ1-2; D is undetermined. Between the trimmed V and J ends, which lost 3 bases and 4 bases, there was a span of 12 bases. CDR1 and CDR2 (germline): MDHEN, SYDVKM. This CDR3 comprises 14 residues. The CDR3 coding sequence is TGTGCCAGCAGTTTGTCGCAGCCGATCTATGGCTACACCTTC. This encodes CASSLSQPIYGYTF.

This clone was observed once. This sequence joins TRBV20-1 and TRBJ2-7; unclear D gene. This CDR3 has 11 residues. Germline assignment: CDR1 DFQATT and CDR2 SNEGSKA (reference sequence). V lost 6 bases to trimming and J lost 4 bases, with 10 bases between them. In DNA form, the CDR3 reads TGCAGTGCCCCGACTGAGTACGAGCAGTACTTC. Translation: CSAPTEYEQYF.

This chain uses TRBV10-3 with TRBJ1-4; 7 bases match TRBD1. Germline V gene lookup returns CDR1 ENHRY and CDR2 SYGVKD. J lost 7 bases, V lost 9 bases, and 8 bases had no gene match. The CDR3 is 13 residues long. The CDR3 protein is CAIQDRASEKLFF. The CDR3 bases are TGTGCCATTCAAGACAGGGCAAGTGAAAAACTGTTTTTT.

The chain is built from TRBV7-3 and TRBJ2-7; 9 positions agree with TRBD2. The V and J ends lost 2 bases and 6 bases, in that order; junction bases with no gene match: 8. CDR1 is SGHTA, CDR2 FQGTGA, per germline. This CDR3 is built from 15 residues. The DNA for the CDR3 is TGTGCCAGCAGCTTACGGGCGGGAGGGCCTATCGAGCAGTACTTC. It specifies CASSLRAGGPIEQYF.

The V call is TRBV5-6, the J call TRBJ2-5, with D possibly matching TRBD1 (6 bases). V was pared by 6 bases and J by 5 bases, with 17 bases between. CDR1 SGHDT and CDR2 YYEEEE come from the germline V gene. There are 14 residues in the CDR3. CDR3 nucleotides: TGTGCCAGCATGCGGCAGGGGAATATGGAGACCCAGTACTTC. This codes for CASMRQGNMETQYF. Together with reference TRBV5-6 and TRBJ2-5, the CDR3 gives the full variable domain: DAGVTQSPTHLIKTRGQQVTLRCSPKSGHDTVSWYQQALGQGPQFIFQYYEEEERQRGNFPDRFSGHQFPNYSSELNVNALLLGDSALYLCASMRQGNMETQYFGPGTRLLVL.

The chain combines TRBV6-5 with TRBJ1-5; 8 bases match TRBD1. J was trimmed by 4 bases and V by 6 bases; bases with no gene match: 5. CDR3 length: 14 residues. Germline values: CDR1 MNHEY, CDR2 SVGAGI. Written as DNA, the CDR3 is TGTGCCAGCAGAATTACAGGGGGAAATCAGCCCCAGCATTTT. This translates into CASRITGGNQPQHF.

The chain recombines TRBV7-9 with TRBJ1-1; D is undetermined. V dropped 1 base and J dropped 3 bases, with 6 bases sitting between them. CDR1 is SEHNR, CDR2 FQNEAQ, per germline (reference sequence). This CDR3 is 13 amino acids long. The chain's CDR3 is CASSLDWDTEAFF. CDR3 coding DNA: TGTGCCAGCAGCTTAGACTGGGACACTGAAGCTTTCTTT.

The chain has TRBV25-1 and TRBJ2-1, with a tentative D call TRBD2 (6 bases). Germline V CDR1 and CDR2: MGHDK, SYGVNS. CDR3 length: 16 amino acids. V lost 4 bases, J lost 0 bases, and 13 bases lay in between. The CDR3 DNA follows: TGTGCCAGCAGTGGGGGCGGTAGCGGCTCCTACAATGAGCAGTTCTTC. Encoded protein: CASSGGGSGSYNEQFF.

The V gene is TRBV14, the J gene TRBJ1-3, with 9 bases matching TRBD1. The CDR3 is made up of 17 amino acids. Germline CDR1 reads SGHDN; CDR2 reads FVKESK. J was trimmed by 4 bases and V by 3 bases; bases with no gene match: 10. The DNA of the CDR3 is TGTGCCAGCAGCCACCCCCTTCCGACAGGGGGAGGAAACACCATATATTTT. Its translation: CASSHPLPTGGGNTIYF.

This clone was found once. CDR3 sequence reads: CASSLDRDNEKLFF. The CDR3 DNA reads TGTGCCAGCAGTCTGGACAGGGATAATGAAAAACTGTTTTTT. V gene TRBV6-5 combines with J gene TRBJ1-4; 8 nucleotides match TRBD1. Unmatched junction bases numbered 3, after V lost 5 bases and J lost 4 bases. CDR3 length: 14 residues. Germline lookup yields CDR1 MNHEY and CDR2 SVGAGI.

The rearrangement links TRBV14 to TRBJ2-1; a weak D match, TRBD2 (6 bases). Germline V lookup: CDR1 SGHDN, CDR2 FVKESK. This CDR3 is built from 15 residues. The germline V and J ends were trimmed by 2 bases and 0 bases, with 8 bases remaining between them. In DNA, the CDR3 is TGTGCCAGCAGCCAAACCGGGGGCTCCTACAATGAGCAGTTCTTC. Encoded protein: CASSQTGGSYNEQFF.

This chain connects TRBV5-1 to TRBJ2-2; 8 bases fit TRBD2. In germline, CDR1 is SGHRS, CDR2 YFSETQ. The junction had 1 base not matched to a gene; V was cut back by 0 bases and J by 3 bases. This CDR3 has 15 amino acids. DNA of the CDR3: TGCGCCAGCAGCTTGGGGACTAGCTACACCGGGGAGCTGTTTTTT. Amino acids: CASSLGTSYTGELFF.

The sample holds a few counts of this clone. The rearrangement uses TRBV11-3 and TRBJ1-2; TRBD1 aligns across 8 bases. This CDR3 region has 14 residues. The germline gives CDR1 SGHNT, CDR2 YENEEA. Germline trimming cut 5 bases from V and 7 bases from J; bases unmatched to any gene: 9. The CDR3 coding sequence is TGTGCCAGCAGCCGACAGGGGTTCTTTCCTGGCTACACCTTC. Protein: CASSRQGFFPGYTF. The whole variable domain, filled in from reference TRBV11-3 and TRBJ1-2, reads EAGVVQSPRYKIIEKKQPVAFWCNPISGHNTLYWYLQNLGQGPELLIRYENEEAVDDSQLPKDRFSAERLKGVDSTLKIQPAELGDSAVYLCASSRQGFFPGYTFGSGTRLTVV.

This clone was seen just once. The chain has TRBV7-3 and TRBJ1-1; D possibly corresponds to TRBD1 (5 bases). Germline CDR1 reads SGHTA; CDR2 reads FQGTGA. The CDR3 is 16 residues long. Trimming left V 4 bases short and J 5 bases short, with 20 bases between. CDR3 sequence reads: CASSSRGPRRWTEAFF. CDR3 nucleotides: TGTGCCAGCAGCTCCCGGGGCCCCCGGCGATGGACTGAAGCTTTCTTT.

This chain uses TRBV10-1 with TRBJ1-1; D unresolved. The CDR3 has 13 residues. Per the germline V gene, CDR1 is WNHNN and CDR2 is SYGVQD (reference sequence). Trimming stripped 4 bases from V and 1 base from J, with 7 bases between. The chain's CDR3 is CASSAQPNTEAFF. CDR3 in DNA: TGCGCCAGCAGTGCACAGCCGAACACTGAAGCTTTCTTT.

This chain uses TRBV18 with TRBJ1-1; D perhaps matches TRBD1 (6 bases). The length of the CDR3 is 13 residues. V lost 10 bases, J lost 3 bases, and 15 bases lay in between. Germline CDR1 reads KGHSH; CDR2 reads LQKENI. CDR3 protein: CATLMGADTEAFF. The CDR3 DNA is TGTGCCACCCTAATGGGGGCCGACACTGAAGCTTTCTTT.

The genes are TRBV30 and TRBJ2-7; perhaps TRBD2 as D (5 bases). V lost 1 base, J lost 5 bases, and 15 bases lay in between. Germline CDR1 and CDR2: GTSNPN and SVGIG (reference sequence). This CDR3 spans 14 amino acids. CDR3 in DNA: TGTGCCTGGAGTGCCGGGGTCGGTGGGAACGAGCAGTACTTC. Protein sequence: CAWSAGVGGNEQYF. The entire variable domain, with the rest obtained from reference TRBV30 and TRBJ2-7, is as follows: SQTIHQWPATLVQPVGSPLSLECTVEGTSNPNLYWYRQAAGRGLQLLFYSVGIGQISSEVPQNLSASRPQDRQFILSSKKLLLSDSGFYLCAWSAGVGGNEQYFGPGTRLTVT.

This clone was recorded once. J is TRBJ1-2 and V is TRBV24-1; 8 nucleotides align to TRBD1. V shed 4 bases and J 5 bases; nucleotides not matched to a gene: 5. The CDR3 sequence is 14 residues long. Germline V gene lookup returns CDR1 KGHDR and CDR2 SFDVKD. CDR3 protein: CATSESDREYGYTF. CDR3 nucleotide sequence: TGTGCCACCAGTGAGTCGGACAGGGAATATGGCTACACCTTC.

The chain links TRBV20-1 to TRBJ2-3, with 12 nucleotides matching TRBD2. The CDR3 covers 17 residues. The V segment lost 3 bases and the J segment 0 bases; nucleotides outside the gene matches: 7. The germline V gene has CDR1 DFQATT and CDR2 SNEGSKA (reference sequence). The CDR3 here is CSASGLAGGPSTDTQYF. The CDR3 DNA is TGCAGTGCTAGTGGGCTAGCGGGGGGGCCCAGCACAGATACGCAGTATTTT.

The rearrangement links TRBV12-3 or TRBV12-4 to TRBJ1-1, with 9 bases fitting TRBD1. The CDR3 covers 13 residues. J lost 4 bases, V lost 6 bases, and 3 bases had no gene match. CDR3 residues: CASREQGATEAFF. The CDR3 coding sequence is TGTGCCAGCAGAGAACAGGGGGCCACTGAAGCTTTCTTT.

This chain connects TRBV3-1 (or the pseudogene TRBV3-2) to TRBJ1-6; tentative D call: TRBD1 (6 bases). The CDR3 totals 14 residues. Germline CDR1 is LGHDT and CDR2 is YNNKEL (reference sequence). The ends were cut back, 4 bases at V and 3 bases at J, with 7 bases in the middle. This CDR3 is CASSPGVYNSPLHF. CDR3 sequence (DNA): TGTGCCAGCAGCCCAGGGGTCTATAATTCACCCCTCCACTTT.